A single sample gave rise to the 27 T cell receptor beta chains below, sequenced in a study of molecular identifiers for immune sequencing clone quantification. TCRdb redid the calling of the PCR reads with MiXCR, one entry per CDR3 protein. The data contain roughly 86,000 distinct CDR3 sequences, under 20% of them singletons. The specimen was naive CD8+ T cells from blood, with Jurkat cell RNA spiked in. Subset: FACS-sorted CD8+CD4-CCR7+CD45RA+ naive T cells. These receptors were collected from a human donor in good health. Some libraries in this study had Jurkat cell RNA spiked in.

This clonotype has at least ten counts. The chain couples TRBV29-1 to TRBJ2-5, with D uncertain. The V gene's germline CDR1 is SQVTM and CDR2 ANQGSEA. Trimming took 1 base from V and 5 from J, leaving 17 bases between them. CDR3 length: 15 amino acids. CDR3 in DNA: TGCAGCGTTGAAGGATCCGACTGGCCAAGGGAGACCCAGTACTTC. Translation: CSVEGSDWPRETQYF.

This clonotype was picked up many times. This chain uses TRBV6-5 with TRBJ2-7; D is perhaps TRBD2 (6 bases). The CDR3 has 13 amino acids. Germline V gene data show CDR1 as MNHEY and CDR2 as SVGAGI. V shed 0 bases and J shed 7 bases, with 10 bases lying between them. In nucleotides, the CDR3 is TGTGCCAGCAGTTACTCCGGGGCGGGGGAGCAGTACTTC. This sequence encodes CASSYSGAGEQYF.

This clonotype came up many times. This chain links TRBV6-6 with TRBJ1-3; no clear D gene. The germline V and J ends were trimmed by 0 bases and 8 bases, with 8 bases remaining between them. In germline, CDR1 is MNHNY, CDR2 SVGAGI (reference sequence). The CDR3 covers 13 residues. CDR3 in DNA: TGTGCCAGCAGTTACTCGAGTCCGGACACCATATATTTT. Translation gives CASSYSSPDTIYF.

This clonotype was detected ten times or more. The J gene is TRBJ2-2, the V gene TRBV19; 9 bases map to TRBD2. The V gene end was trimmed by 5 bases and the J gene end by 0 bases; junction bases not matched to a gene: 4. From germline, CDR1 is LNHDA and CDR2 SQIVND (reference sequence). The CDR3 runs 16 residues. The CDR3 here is CASSLLAGANTGELFF. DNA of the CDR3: TGTGCCAGTAGTCTTTTAGCGGGGGCGAACACCGGGGAGCTGTTTTTT.

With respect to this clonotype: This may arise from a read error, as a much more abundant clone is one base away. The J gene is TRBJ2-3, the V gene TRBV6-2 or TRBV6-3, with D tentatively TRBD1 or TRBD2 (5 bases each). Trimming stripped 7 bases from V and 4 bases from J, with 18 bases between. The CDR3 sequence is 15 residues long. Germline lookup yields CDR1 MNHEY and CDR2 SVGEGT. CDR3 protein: CASTYGAQVADTQYF. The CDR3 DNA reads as TGTGCCAGCACCTACGGGGCCCAGGTGGCAGATACGCAGTATTTT.

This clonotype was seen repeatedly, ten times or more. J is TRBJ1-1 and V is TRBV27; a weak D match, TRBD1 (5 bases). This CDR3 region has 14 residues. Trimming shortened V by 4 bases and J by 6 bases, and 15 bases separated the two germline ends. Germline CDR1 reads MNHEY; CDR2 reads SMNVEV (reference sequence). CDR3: CASSYGTGVSEAFF. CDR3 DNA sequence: TGTGCCAGCAGTTACGGGACGGGAGTCTCTGAAGCTTTCTTT.

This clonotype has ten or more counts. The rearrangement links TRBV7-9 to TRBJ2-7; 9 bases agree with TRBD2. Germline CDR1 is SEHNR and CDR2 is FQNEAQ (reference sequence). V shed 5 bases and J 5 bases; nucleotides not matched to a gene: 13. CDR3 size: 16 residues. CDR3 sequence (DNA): TGTGCCAGCAGCGAAGAGTTCTGGCGGGAGGGCCACGAGCAGTACTTC. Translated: CASSEEFWREGHEQYF.

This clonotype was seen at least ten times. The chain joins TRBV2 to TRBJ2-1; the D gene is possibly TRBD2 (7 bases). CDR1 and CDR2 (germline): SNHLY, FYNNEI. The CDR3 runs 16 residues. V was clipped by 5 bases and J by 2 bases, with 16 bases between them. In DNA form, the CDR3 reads TGTGCCAGCAGTATCCGGGGGGCCGGGCCCTACAATGAGCAGTTCTTC. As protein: CASSIRGAGPYNEQFF.

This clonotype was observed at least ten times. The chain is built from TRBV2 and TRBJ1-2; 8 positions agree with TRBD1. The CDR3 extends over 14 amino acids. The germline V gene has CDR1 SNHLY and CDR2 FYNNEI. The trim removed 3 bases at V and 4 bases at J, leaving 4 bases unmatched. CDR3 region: CASSDLDRAYGYTF. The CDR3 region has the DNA TGTGCCAGCAGTGATTTGGACAGGGCCTATGGCTACACCTTC. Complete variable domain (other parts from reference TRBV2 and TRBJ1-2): EPEVTQTPSHQVTQMGQEVILRCVPISNHLYFYWYRQILGQKVEFLVSFYNNEISEKSEIFDDQFSVERPDGSNFTLKIRSTKLEDSAMYFCASSDLDRAYGYTFGSGTRLTVV.

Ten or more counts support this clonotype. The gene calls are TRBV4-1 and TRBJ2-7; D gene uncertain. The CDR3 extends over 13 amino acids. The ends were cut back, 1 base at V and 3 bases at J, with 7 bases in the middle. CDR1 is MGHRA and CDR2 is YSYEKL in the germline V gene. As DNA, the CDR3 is TGCGCCAGCAGCCAAGGGGTCTTCTACGAGCAGTACTTC. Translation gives CASSQGVFYEQYF.

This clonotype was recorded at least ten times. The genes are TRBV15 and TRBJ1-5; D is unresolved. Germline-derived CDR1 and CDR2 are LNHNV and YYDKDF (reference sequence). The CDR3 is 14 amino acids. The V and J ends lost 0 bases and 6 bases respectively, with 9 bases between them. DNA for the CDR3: TGTGCCACCAGCAGAGATCGTGGGCCTCAGCCCCAGCATTTT. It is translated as CATSRDRGPQPQHF.

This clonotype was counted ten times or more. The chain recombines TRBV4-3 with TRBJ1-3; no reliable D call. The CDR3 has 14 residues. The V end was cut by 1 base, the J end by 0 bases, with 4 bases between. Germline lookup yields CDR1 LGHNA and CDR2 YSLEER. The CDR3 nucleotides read TGCGCCAGCAGCCAAGGAGTCTCTGGAAACACCATATATTTT. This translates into CASSQGVSGNTIYF.

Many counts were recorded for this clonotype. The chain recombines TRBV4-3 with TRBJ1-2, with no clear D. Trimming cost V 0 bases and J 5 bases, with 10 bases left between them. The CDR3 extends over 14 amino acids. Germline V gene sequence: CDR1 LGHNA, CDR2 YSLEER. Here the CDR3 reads CASSQDTRGYGYTF. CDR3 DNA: TGCGCCAGCAGCCAAGATACTCGAGGGTATGGCTACACCTTC.

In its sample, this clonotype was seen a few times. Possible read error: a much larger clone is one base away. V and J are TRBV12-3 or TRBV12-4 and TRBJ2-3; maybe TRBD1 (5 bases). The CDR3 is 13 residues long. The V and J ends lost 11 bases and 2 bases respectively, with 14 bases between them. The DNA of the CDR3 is TGTGCCGGCATTGCAGGGTACACAGATACGCAGTATTTT. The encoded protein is CAGIAGYTDTQYF.

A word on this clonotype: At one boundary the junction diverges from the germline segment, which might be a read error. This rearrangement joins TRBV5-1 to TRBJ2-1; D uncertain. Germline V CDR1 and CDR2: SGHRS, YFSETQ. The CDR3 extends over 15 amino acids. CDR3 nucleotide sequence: TGCGTCAGCACCTCGACCCTCTCAGCCCGGGATGAGCAGTTCTTC. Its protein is CVSTSTLSARDEQFF.

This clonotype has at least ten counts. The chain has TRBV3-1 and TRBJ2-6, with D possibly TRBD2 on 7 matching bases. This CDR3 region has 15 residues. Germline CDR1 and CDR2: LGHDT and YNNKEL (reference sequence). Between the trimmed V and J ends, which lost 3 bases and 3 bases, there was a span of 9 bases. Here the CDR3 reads CASSQGGLGANVLTF. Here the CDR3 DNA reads TGTGCCAGCAGCCAGGGGGGGCTTGGGGCCAACGTCCTGACTTTC.

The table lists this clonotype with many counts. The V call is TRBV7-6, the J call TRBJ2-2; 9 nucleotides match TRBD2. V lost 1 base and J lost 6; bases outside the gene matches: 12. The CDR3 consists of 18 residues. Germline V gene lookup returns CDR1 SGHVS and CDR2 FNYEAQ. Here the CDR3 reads CASSLVWREGPQAGELFF. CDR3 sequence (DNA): TGTGCCAGCAGCTTAGTATGGCGGGAGGGCCCTCAAGCCGGGGAGCTGTTTTTT.

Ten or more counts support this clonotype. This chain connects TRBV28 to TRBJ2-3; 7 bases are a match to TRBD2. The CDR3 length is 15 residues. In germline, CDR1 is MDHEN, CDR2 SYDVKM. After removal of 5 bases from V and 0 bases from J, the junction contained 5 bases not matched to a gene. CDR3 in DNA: TGTGCCAGCAGTACACTAGCGACTAGCACAGATACGCAGTATTTT. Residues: CASSTLATSTDTQYF.

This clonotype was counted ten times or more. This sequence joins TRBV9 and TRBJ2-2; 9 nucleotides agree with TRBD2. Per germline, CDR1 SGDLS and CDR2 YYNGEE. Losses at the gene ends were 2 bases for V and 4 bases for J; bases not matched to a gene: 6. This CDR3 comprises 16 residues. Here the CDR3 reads CASSVRSGGITGELFF. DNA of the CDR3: TGTGCCAGCAGCGTGAGAAGCGGGGGGATCACCGGGGAGCTGTTTTTT.

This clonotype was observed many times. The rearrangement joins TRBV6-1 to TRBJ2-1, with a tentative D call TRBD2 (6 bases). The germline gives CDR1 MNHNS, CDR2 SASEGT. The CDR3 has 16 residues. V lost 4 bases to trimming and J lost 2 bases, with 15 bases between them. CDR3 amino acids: CASSVISGGTYNEQFF. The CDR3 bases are TGTGCCAGCAGTGTGATTTCTGGCGGGACCTACAATGAGCAGTTCTTC.

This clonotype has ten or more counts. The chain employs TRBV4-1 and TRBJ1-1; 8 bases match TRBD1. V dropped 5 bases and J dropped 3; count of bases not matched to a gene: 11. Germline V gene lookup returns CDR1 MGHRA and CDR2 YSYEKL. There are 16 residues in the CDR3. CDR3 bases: TGCGCCAGCAGCACGGCGACAGGGGTTAGTGACACTGAAGCTTTCTTT. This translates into CASSTATGVSDTEAFF.

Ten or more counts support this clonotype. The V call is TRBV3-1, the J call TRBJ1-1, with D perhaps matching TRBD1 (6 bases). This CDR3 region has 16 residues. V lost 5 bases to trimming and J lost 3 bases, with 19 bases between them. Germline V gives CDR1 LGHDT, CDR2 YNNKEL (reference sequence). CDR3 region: CASSKGQLRWDTEAFF. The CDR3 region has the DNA TGTGCCAGCAGCAAAGGACAGCTCCGTTGGGACACTGAAGCTTTCTTT.

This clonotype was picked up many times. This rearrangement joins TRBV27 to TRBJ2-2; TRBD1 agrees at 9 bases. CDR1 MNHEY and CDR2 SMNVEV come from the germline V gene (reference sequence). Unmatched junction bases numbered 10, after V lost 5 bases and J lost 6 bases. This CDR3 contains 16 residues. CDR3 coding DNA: TGTGCCAGCAGTCCCCAACGGACAGGGGTGCCCGGGGAGCTGTTTTTT. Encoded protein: CASSPQRTGVPGELFF.

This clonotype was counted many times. In DNA, the CDR3 is TGTGCCAGCAGCCGTACAGGGGACGAGCAGTACTTC. Translation gives CASSRTGDEQYF. The chain employs TRBV7-9 and TRBJ2-7; 7 bases agree with TRBD1. Losses at the gene ends were 5 bases for V and 5 bases for J; bases not matched to a gene: 3. The CDR3 runs 12 residues. The germline gives CDR1 SEHNR, CDR2 FQNEAQ (reference sequence).

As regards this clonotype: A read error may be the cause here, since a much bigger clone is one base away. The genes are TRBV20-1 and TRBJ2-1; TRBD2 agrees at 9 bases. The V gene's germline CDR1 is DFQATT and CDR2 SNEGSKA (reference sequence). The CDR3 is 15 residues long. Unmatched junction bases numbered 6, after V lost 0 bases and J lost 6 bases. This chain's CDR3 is CSARDVASGVNEQFF. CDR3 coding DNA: TGCAGTGCTAGAGATGTAGCTAGCGGGGTCAATGAGCAGTTCTTC.

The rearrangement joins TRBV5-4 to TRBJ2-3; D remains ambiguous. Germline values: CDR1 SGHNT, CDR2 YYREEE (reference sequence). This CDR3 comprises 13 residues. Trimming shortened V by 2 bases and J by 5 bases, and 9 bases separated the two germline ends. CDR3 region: CASSFAPEDTQYF. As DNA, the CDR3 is TGTGCCAGCAGCTTCGCCCCAGAAGATACGCAGTATTTT.

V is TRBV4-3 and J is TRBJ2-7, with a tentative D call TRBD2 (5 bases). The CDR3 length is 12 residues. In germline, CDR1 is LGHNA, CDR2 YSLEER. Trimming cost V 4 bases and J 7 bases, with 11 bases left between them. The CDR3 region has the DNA TGCGCCAGCAGCCTCCATCGAGGGGAGCAGTACTTC. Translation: CASSLHRGEQYF.